This record looks at one TCR beta chain sequence and its context. Deletions cut 1 base from V and 4 bases from J, with 14 bases between. The CDR3 sequence is 16 residues long. CDR1 SGHTA and CDR2 FQGNSA come from the germline V gene. The sample belongs to a study of blood T cells in healthy people across ages. It was with a sample-barcoded 5' primer and a J-beta primer mix that a second PCR of roughly 7 to 11 cycles was run. Via MiXCR, TCRdb re-called the 5' RACE reads, giving one row per CDR3 protein. This sample has about 1.4 million distinct CDR3 sequences, with roughly 64% found just once. The source of this sequence is a man younger than 35 in good health. Material for sequencing was blood. The chain couples TRBV7-2 to TRBJ2-1, with a possible D match to TRBD2 (5 bases). CDR3 sequence (DNA): TGTGCCAGCAGCTTAGTGGCTGTAGGAGGTTACAATGAGCAGTTCTTC. This sequence encodes CASSLVAVGGYNEQFF.